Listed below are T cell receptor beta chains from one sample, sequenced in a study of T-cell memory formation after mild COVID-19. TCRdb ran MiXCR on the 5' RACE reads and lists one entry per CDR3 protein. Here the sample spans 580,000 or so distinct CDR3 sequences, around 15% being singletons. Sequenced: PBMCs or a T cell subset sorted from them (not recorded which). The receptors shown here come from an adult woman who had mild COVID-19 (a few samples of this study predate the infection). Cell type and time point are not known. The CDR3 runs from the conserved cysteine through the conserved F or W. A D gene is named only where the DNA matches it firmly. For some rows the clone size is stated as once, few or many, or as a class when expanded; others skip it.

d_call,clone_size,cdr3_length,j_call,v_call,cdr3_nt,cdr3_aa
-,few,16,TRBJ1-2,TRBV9,TGTGCCAGCACCCCATTCGCAGGACCCTCTAACTATGGCTACACCTTC,CASTPFAGPSNYGYTF
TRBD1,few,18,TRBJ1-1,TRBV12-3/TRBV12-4,TGTGCCAGCAGTTTAGAAGGGACAGGGGTCCCCATGAACACTGAAGCTTTCTTT,CASSLEGTGVPMNTEAFF
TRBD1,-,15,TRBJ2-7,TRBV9,TGTGCCAGCAGCGATATTGGGACAGCGTCGGGCGAGCAGTACTTC,CASSDIGTASGEQYF
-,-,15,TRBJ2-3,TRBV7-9,TGTGCCAGCAGCTTTGGCGGGCTCGCGAGGGATACGCAGTATTTT,CASSFGGLARDTQYF
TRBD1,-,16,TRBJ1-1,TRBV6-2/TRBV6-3,TGTGCCAGCAGTTCCAAACGGACAGGGGGCTTGACTGAAGCTTTCTTT,CASSSKRTGGLTEAFF
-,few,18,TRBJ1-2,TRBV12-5,TGTGCTAGTGGCCGAACATCAACCCGGCGGCGGAGTCACTATGGCTACACCTTC,CASGRTSTRRRSHYGYTF
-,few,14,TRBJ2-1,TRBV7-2,TGTGCCAGCGTAAAAGACGGTTTTATCGATGAGCAGTTCTTC,CASVKDGFIDEQFF
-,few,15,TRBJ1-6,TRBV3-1,TGTGCCAGCAGCCTCCTAGGGGCAGGGGACTCACCCCTCCACTTT,CASSLLGAGDSPLHF
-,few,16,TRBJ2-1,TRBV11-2,TGTGCCAGCACTGACTTTTGGGCGACCAAATACAATGAGCAGTTCTTC,CASTDFWATKYNEQFF
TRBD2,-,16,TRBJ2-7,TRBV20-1,TGCAGTGTGAGGGTAGCGGGGGCCTCGAGCTCCTACGAGCAGTACTTC,CSVRVAGASSSYEQYF
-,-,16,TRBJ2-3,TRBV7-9,TGTGCCAGCAGCTTGGTTTGGGGGTTTGGCACAGATACGCAGTATTTT,CASSLVWGFGTDTQYF
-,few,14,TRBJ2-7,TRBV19,TGTGCCAGTAGTATAACAGGGAGCTCCTACGAGCAGTACTTC,CASSITGSSYEQYF
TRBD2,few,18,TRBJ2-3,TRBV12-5,TGTGCTAGTGGTTGGGCCCCCCTAGCGGGAGGTGGACCAGATACGCAGTATTTT,CASGWAPLAGGGPDTQYF
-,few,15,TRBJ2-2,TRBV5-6,TGTGCCAGCAGCCCTTGGGACATACTCACCGGGGAGCTGTTTTTT,CASSPWDILTGELFF
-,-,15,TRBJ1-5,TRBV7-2,TGTGCCAGCAGCTTAGATTTTGGGGAGTTCAGCGGCCAGCATTTT,CASSLDFGEFSGQHF
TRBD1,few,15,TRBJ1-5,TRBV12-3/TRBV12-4,TGTGCCAGCAGTTTAGCTACAGGGGGCCGTCAGCCCCAGCATTTT,CASSLATGGRQPQHF
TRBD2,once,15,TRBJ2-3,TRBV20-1,TGCAGTGCTTGGACTAGCGGGGACTTTGCGGATACGCAGTATTTT,CSAWTSGDFADTQYF
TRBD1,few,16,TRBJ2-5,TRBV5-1,TGCGCCAGCAGCTTGTCGCAGGACAGGGGGCTGGAGACCCAGTACTTC,CASSLSQDRGLETQYF
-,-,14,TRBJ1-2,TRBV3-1,TGTGCCAGCAGCCAGAACACAGAAATCTATGGCTACACCTTC,CASSQNTEIYGYTF
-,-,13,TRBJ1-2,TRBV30,TGTGCCTGGAGCCCTCCCCCGGGGAGTGGCTACACCTTC,CAWSPPPGSGYTF
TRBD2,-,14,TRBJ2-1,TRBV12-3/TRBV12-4,TGTGCCAGCAGTTATAGCGGGAGTAACAATGAGCAGTTCTTC,CASSYSGSNNEQFF
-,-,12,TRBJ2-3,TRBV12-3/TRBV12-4,TGTGCCAGCAGTTGGGGGATAGATACGCAGTATTTT,CASSWGIDTQYF
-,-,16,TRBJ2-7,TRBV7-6,TGTGCCAGCAGCTTAGGAGGCCTAGGAGGATCCTACGAGCAGTACTTC,CASSLGGLGGSYEQYF
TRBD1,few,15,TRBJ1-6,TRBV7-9,TGTGCCAGCAGTCTCAGGGGACAGGGCAATTCACCCCTCCACTTT,CASSLRGQGNSPLHF
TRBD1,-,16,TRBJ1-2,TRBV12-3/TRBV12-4,TGTGCCAGCAGCCCGACCCGAGGACAGGCCATCTATGGCTACACCTTC,CASSPTRGQAIYGYTF
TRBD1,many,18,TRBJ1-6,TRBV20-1,TGCAGTGCTAGAGTTGGGGCATCCACAGGGGACTATAATTCACCCCTCCACTTT,CSARVGASTGDYNSPLHF
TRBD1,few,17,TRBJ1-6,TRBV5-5,TGTGCCAGCAACCCTAGGGGGCGAGACTCCTATAATTCACCCCTCCACTTT,CASNPRGRDSYNSPLHF
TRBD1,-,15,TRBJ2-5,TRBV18,TGTGCCAGCTCACCCTTCGAAGGGGGCGAAGAGACCCAGTACTTC,CASSPFEGGEETQYF
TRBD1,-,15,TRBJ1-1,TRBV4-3,TGCGCCAGCAGCCAACCGGGACAGGCCGGCACTGAAGCTTTCTTT,CASSQPGQAGTEAFF
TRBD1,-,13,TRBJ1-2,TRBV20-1,TGCAGTGCAGGGGGCTGGGACCGGTATGGCTACACCTTC,CSAGGWDRYGYTF
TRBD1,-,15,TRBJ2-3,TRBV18,TGTGCCAGCTCACCTGCGAGACAGGGCTCAGATACGCAGTATTTT,CASSPARQGSDTQYF
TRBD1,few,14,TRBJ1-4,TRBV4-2,TGTGCCAGCAGCCTACAGGGGAGAGATGAAAAACTGTTTTTT,CASSLQGRDEKLFF
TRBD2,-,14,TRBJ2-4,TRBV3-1,TGTGCCAGCAGCCAGGGACTAGCGGGCCTCATTCAGTACTTC,CASSQGLAGLIQYF
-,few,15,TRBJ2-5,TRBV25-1,TGTGCCAGCAGTAAAGGACAGGGAGGGCGAGAGACCCAGTACTTC,CASSKGQGGRETQYF
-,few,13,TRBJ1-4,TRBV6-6,TGTGCCAGCAGCCGACAGCGTGATGAAAAACTGTTTTTT,CASSRQRDEKLFF
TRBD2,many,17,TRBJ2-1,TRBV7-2,TGTGCCAGCAGCTCAGCGTCCCTTAGCGGGAGGGCCAATGAGCAGTTCTTC,CASSSASLSGRANEQFF
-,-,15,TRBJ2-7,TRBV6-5,TGTGCCAGCAGTTACTCGCGCACAGTCTCCTACGAGCAGTACTTC,CASSYSRTVSYEQYF
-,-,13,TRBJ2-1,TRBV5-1,TGCGCCAGCAGCTTCTGGGGGGTCAATGAGCAGTTCTTC,CASSFWGVNEQFF
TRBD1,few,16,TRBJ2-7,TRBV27,TGTGCCAGCAGTCCCCCCGGACAGGTGACCTCCTACGAGCAGTACTTC,CASSPPGQVTSYEQYF
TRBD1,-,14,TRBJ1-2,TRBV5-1,TGCGCCAGTAACCCGGGACAGGGTGTTTCTGGCTACACCTTC,CASNPGQGVSGYTF
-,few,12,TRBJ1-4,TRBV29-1,TGCAGCGTTATGAAGGGGAGGGAAAAACTGTTTTTT,CSVMKGREKLFF
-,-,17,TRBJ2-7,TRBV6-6,TGTGCCAGCAGTTATGGTTCTTTGGGCGGGTCAACGTACGAGCAGTACTTC,CASSYGSLGGSTYEQYF
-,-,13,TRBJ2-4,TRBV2,TGTGCCAGCAGTGAAGCCAGGGGGGGCATTCAGTACTTC,CASSEARGGIQYF
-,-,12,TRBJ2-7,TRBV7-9,TGTGCCAGCAGCTTTGCCAGGAACGAGCAGTACTTC,CASSFARNEQYF
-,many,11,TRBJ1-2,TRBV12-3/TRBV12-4,TGTGCCAGCAGTTTTGGTTATGGCTACACCTTC,CASSFGYGYTF
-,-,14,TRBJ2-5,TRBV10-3,TGTGCCATCAGTAGCGCACAAAATCAAGAGACCCAGTACTTC,CAISSAQNQETQYF
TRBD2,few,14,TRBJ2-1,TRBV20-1,TGCAGTGCCCTCTATGGCGGGAGGGCGGTTGAGCAGTTCTTC,CSALYGGRAVEQFF
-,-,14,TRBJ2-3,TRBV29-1,TGCAGCGTTGAAGATGGAGGCTACACAGATACGCAGTATTTT,CSVEDGGYTDTQYF
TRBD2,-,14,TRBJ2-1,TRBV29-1,TGCAGCGTATCTAGCGGGGGGGTCTACAATGAGCAGTTCTTC,CSVSSGGVYNEQFF
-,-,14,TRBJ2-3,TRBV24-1,TGTGCCACCAGTGAGATGACAGATACAGATACGCAGTATTTT,CATSEMTDTDTQYF
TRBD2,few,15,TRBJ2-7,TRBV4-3,TGCGCCAGCAGCCAGGATAGCGGGAACTCCTACGAGCAGTACTTC,CASSQDSGNSYEQYF